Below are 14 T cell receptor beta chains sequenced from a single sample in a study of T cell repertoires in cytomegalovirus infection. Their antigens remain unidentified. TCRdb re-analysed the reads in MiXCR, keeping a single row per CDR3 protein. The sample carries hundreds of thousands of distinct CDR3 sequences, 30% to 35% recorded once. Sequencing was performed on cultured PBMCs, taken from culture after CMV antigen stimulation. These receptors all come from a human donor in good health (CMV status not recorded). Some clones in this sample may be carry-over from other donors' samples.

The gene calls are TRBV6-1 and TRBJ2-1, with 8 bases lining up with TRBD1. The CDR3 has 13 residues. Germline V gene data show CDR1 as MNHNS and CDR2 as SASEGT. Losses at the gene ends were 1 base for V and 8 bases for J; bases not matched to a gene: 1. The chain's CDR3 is CASSEDRGDEQFF. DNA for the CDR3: TGTGCCAGCAGTGAAGACAGGGGGGATGAGCAGTTCTTC.

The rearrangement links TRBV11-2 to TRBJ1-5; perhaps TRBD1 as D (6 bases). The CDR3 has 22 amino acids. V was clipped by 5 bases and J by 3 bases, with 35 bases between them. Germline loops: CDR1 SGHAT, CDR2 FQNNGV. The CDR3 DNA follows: TGTGCCAGCAGCCCAACAGGGCCCCATAGGACCTTCAACAAACCTTACAATCAGCCCCAGCATTTT. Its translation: CASSPTGPHRTFNKPYNQPQHF.

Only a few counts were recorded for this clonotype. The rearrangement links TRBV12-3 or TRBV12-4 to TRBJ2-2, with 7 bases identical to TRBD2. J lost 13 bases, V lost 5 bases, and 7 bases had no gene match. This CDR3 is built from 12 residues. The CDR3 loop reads CASSLGGGRLFF. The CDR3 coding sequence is TGTGCCAGCAGTCTGGGGGGGGGTCGGCTGTTTTTT.

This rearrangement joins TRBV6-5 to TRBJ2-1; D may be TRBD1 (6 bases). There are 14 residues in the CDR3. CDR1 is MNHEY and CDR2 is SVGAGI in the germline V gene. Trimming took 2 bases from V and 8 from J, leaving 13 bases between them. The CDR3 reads CASSYGQRLHEQFF. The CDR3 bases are TGTGCCAGCAGTTACGGACAGCGCCTGCATGAGCAGTTCTTC.

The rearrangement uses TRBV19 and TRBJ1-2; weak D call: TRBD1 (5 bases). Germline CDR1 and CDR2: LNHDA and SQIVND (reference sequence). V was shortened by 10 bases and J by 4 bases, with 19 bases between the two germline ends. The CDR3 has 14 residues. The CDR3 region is CATGARAVGYGYTF. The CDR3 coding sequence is TGTGCCACAGGTGCCAGGGCGGTTGGCTATGGCTACACCTTC.

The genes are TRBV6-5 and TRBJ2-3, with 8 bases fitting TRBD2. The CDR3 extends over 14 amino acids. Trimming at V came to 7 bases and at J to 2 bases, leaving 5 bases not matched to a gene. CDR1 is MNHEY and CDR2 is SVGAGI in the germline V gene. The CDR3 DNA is TGTGCCAGCAAGCAGCGGGGGTTCACAGATACGCAGTATTTT. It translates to CASKQRGFTDTQYF.

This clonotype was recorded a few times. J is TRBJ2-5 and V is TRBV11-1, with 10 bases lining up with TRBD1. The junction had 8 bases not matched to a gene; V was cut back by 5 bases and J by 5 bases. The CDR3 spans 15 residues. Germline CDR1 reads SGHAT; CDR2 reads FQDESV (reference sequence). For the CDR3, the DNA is TGTGCCAGCAGCGCGCGGACAGGGGGTTTGGAGACCCAGTACTTC. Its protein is CASSARTGGLETQYF.

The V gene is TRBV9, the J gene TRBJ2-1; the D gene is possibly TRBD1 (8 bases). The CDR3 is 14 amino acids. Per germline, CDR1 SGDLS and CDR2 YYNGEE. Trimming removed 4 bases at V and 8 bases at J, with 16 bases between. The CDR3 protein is CASSPRQGRDEQFF. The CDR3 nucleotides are TGTGCCAGCAGCCCGAGACAGGGGAGGGATGAGCAGTTCTTC.

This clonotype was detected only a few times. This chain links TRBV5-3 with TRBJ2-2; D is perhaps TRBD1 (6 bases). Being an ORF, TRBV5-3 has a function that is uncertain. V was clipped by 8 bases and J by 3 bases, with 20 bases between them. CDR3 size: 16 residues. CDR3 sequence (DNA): TGTGCCAGCAGGTCGAGGGACACGGGTTACACCGGGGAGCTGTTTTTT. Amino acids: CASRSRDTGYTGELFF.

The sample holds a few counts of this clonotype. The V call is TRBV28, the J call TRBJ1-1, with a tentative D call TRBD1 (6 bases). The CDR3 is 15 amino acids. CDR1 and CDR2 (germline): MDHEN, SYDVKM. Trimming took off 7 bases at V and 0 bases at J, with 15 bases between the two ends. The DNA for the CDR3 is TGTGCCAGCACCGAAACAGGGAACATGAACACTGAAGCTTTCTTT. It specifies CASTETGNMNTEAFF.

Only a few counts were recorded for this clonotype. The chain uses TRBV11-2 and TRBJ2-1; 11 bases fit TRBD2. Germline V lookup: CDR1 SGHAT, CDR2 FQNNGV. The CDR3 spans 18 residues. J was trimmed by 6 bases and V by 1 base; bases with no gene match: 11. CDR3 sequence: CASSLVVAGGPLGNEQFF. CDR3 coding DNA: TGTGCCAGCAGCTTAGTTGTAGCGGGAGGGCCTCTAGGCAATGAGCAGTTCTTC.

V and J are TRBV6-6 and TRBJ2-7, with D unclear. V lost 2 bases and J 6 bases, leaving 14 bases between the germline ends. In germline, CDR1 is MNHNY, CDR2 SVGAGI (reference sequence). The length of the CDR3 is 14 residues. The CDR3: CASSYSPRTGEQYF. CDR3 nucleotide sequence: TGTGCCAGCAGTTACAGCCCCCGGACCGGCGAGCAGTACTTC.

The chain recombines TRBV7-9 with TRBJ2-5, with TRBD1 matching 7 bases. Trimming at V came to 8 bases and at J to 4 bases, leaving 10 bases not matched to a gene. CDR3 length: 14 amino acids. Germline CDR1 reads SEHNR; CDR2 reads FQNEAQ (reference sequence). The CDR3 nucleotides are TGTGCCAGCGACCGAACAGGGGCCATAGAGACCCAGTACTTC. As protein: CASDRTGAIETQYF.

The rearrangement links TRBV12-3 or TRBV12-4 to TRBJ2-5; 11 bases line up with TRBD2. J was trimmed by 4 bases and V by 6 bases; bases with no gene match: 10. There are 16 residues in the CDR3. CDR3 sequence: CASSPRLAGSRETQYF. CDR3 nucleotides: TGTGCCAGCAGCCCCAGACTAGCGGGATCACGAGAGACCCAGTACTTC.